The present TCR beta chain was sequenced within a study of blood T cell repertoires in COVID-19. Study-wide background: Researchers got acute and convalescent COVID-19 samples from the United States, Italy and Spain. The cDNA or gDNA used as material had been derived from T cells, B-cell-depleted T cells, or PBMCs.

In this sample, this clone turned up once. Source study methods: By means of reference gene primer amplification, nucleated cell counts were estimated. Sequencing used immunoSEQ multiplex PCR; TCRdb keeps in-frame clones, though not all of them. V, J and clone size derive from that table, while D and trimming were established from the DNA sequence. The sample lists around 150,000 clones; around three quarters were seen once. The germline V gene encodes CDR1 MNHEY and CDR2 SVGAGI. V lost 0 bases, J lost 4 bases, and 3 bases stayed unmatched. CDR3 size: 15 residues. The gene calls are TRBV6-5 and TRBJ2-5, with 9 bases lining up with TRBD1. Sequenced: peripheral blood. The receptor comes from a man in his fifties or sixties with acute or convalescent COVID-19. CDR3 in amino acids: CASSYSATGGETQYF. Written as DNA, the CDR3 is TGTGCCAGCAGTTACTCCGCGACAGGGGGAGAGACCCAGTACTTC.